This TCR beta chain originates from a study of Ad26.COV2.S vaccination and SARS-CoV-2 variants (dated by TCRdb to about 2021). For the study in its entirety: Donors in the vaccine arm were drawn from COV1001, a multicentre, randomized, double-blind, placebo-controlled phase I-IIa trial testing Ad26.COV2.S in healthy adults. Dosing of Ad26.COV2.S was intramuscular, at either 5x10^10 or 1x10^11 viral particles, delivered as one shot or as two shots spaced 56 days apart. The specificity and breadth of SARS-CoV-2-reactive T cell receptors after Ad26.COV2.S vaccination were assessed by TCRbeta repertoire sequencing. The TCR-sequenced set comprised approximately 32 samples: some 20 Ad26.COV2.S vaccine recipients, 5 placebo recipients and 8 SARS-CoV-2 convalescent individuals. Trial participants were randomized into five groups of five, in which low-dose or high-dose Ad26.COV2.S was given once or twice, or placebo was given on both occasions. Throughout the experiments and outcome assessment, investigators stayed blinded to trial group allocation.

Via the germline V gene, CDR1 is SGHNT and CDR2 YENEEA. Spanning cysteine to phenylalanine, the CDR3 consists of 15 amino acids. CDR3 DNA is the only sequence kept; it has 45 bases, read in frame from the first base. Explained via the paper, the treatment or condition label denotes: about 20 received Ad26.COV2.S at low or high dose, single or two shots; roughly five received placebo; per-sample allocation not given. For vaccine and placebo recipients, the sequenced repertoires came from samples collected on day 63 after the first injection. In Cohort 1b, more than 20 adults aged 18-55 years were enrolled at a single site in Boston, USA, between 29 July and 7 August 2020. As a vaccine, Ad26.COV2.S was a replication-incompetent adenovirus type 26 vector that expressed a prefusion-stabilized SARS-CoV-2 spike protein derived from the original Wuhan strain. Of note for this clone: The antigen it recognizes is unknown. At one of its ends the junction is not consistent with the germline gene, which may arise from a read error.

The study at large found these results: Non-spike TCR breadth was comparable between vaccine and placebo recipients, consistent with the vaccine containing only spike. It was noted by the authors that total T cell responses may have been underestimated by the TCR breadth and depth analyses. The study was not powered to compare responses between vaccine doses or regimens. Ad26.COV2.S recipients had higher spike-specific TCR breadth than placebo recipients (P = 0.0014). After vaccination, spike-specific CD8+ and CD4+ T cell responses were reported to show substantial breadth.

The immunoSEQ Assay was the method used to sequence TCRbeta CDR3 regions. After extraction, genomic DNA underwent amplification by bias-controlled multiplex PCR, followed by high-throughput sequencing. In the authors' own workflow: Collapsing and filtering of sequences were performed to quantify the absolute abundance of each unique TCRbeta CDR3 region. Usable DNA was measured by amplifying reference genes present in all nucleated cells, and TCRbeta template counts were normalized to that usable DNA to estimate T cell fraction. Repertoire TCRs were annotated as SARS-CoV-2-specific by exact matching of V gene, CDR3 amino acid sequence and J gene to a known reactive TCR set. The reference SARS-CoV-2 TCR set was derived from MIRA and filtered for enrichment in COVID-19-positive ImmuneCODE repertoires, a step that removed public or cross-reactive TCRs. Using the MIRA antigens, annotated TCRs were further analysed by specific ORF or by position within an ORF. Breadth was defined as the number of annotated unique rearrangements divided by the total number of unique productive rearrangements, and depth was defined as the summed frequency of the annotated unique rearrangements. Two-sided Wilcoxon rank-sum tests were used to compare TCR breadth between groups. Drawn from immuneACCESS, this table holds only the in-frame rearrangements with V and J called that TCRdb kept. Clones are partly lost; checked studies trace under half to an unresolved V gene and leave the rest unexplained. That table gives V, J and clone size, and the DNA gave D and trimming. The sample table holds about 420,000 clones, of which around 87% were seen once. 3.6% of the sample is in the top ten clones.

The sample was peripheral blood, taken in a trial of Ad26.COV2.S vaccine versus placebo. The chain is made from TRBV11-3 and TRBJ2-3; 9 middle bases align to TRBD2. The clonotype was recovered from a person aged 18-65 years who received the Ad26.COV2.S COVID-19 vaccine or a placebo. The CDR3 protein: CASSYSGTSTNTQYF. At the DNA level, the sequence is TGTGCCAGCAGCTACTCCGGGACTAGCACAAATACGCAGTATTTT.